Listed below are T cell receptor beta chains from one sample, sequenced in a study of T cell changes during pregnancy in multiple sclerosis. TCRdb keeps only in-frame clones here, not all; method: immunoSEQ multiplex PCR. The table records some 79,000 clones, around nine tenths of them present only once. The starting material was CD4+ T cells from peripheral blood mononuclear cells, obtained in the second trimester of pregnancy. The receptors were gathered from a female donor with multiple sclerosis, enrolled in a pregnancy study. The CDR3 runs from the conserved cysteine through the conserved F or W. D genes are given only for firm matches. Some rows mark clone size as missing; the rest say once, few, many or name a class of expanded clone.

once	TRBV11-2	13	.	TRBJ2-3	CASSLEGVVTQYF	TGTGCCAGCAGCTTAGAAGGAGTAGTCACGCAGTATTTT
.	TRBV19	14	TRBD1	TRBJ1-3	CASRQGGSGNTIYF	TGTGCCAGTCGACAGGGAGGCTCTGGAAACACCATATATTTT
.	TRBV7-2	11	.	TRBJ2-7	CASSGRDEQYF	TGTGCCAGCAGCGGGCGCGACGAGCAGTACTTC
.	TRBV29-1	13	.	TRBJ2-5	CSVGGRTQETQYF	TGCAGCGTTGGGGGGAGGACACAAGAGACCCAGTACTTC
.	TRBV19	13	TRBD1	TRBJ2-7	CASSGDRGYEQYF	TGTGCCAGTAGCGGCGACAGGGGCTACGAGCAGTACTTC
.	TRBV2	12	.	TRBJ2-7	CASRIREYEQYF	TGTGCCAGCAGGATCCGGGAGTACGAGCAGTACTTC
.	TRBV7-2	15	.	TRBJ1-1	CASSRPVGANTEAFF	TGTGCCAGCAGTCGCCCTGTTGGGGCTAACACTGAAGCTTTCTTT
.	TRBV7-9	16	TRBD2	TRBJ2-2	CASSGAAGSNTGELFF	TGTGCCAGCAGCGGGGCAGCGGGATCGAACACCGGGGAGCTGTTTTTT
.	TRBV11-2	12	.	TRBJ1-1	CASRGGGTEAFF	TGTGCCAGCCGAGGGGGGGGCACTGAAGCTTTCTTT
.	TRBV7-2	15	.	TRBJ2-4	CASSLEVSSRDIQYF	TGTGCCAGCAGCTTAGAGGTCTCCTCCCGGGACATTCAGTACTTC
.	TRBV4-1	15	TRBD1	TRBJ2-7	CASSPTGEFRYEQYF	TGCGCCAGCAGCCCCACAGGGGAGTTTCGTTACGAGCAGTACTTC
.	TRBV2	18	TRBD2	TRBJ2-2	CASRDGLAGGPNTGELFF	TGTGCCAGCAGGGATGGACTAGCGGGAGGGCCGAACACCGGGGAGCTGTTTTTT